These T cell receptor beta chains were read from a single sample in a study of shared clonotypes between healthy human individuals. TCRdb's copy holds only in-frame clones and misses some; the assay was immunoSEQ multiplex PCR. The sample holds some 2,400,000 clones, around 95% seen once. The sample consisted of naive CD4+ T cells sorted from blood. All receptors come from a man aged 18 to 30 in good health. Each CDR3 is given with its conserved first and last residue. A D gene is named only where the DNA matches it firmly.

>TRBJ1-1|TRBV30|.|14
TGTGCCTGGAGTGTACAGGGTTTGAGCACTGAAGCTTTCTTT
CAWSVQGLSTEAFF
>TRBJ1-6|TRBV18|.|12
TGTGCCAGCTCGGGGGCCAATTCACCCCTCCACTTT
CASSGANSPLHF
>TRBJ1-1|TRBV7-2|.|13
TGTGCCAGCAGCTGGAGGGCCTATACGGAAGCTTTCTTT
CASSWRAYTEAFF
>TRBJ2-2|TRBV27|TRBD1|18
TGTGCCAGCAGCCATTGGGGGGGACAGGGATATTACACCGGGGAGCTGTTTTTT
CASSHWGGQGYYTGELFF
>TRBJ2-1|TRBV11-2|.|13
TGTGCCAGCAGCTTAGCTGGGGGCAATGAGCAGTTCTTC
CASSLAGGNEQFF
>TRBJ2-1|TRBV6-1|TRBD1|15
TGTGCCAGCAGTGCACAGGGGGTTTCCTACAATGAGCAGTTCTTC
CASSAQGVSYNEQFF
>TRBJ2-7|TRBV6-5|.|13
TGTGCCAGCACCCAAGGGCAGTCCTACGAGCAGTACTTC
CASTQGQSYEQYF
>TRBJ2-2|TRBV18|TRBD1|15
TGTGCCAGCTCACCGGGACAGGGAGGCACCGGGGAGCTGTTTTTT
CASSPGQGGTGELFF
>TRBJ1-6|TRBV6-1|.|16
TGTGCCAGCAGTGAAAATAGCGCTTCCCGTAATTCACCCCTCCACTTT
CASSENSASRNSPLHF
>TRBJ1-5|TRBV10-1|.|15
TGCGCCAGCACTCCCCAAGGGGGGGATGCTCAGCCCCAGCATTTT
CASTPQGGDAQPQHF
>TRBJ2-3|TRBV5-4|TRBD1|16
TGTGCCAGCAGCTCGGGACAGCTACAAGTCACAGATACGCAGTATTTT
CASSSGQLQVTDTQYF
>TRBJ1-6|TRBV10-1|TRBD1|15
TGCGCCAGCAGTAAAGGGACAGGGGGAAATTCACCCCTCCACTTT
CASSKGTGGNSPLHF
>TRBJ1-5|TRBV18|TRBD1|14
TGTGCCAGCACGACAGGGGTGAGCAATCAGCCCCAGCATTTT
CASTTGVSNQPQHF
>TRBJ1-1|TRBV11-2|TRBD1|15
TGTGCCAGCAGCTTAGAGCGGGACAGGGAAAGTGGGGCTTTCTTT
CASSLERDRESGAFF
>TRBJ1-5|TRBV5-4|.|13
TGTGCCAGCAGCTTGGACGTGGGTCAGCCCCAGCATTTT
CASSLDVGQPQHF
>TRBJ1-2|TRBV4-3|.|16
TGCGCCAGCAGCCAAGAGGGGCCCCCCCGACCTGCTGCCTACACCTTC
CASSQEGPPRPAAYTF